A selection of T cell receptor beta chains follows, all from one sample in a study of cytomegalovirus exposure and HLA in healthy donors. Profiled with immunoSEQ multiplex PCR; TCRdb holds only in-frame clones, not every one. The sample records some 140,000 clones, approximately 80% being singletons. Input material: PBMCs. These receptors all stem from a woman aged 40 to 50 in good health and CMV-seropositive. Each CDR3 is given with its conserved first and last residue. Fields, in order: CDR3 length, V gene, D gene, clone size, J gene, CDR3 protein, CDR3 DNA. The D gene is left open where the match is weak. Clone size is shown for a subset of rows, as once, few, many or a class of expanded clone.

cdr3_length: 14; v_call: TRBV19; d_call: NA; clone_size: NA; j_call: TRBJ1-5; cdr3_aa: CASSMAQFNQPQHF; cdr3_nt: TGTGCCAGTAGTATGGCACAGTTCAATCAGCCCCAGCATTTT
cdr3_length: 17; v_call: TRBV11-2; d_call: TRBD1; clone_size: NA; j_call: TRBJ2-1; cdr3_aa: CASSPRPGTGDSGEQFF; cdr3_nt: TGTGCCAGCAGCCCTAGGCCCGGGACAGGCGATTCCGGGGAGCAGTTCTTC
cdr3_length: 14; v_call: TRBV6-1; d_call: TRBD2; clone_size: NA; j_call: TRBJ2-7; cdr3_aa: CASSKTSSNYEQYF; cdr3_nt: TGTGCCAGCAGCAAGACTAGCAGCAACTACGAGCAGTACTTC
cdr3_length: 14; v_call: TRBV25-1; d_call: NA; clone_size: NA; j_call: TRBJ2-1; cdr3_aa: CASSVQGSYNEQFF; cdr3_nt: TGTGCCAGCAGTGTACAGGGTTCCTACAATGAGCAGTTCTTC
cdr3_length: 13; v_call: TRBV5-8; d_call: NA; clone_size: NA; j_call: TRBJ1-2; cdr3_aa: CASSLSVNYGYTF; cdr3_nt: TGTGCCAGCAGCTTGTCAGTAAACTATGGCTACACCTTC
cdr3_length: 16; v_call: TRBV28; d_call: TRBD2; clone_size: NA; j_call: TRBJ2-1; cdr3_aa: CASRTGTKGSYNEQFF; cdr3_nt: TGTGCCAGCAGGACCGGGACTAAAGGCTCCTACAATGAGCAGTTCTTC
cdr3_length: 17; v_call: TRBV30; d_call: NA; clone_size: few; j_call: TRBJ2-4; cdr3_aa: CAWSDGWGLGTKNIQYF; cdr3_nt: TGTGCCTGGAGTGACGGTTGGGGGCTGGGGACCAAAAACATTCAGTACTTC
cdr3_length: 14; v_call: TRBV27; d_call: NA; clone_size: NA; j_call: TRBJ1-2; cdr3_aa: CASSPTRSNYGYTF; cdr3_nt: TGTGCCAGCAGCCCGACAAGGTCTAACTATGGCTACACCTTC
cdr3_length: 17; v_call: TRBV7-9; d_call: TRBD2; clone_size: NA; j_call: TRBJ2-3; cdr3_aa: CASSLVLSNGGTDTQYF; cdr3_nt: TGTGCCAGCAGCTTAGTTCTGTCTAACGGGGGGACAGATACGCAGTATTTT
cdr3_length: 16; v_call: TRBV15; d_call: TRBD1; clone_size: once; j_call: TRBJ1-5; cdr3_aa: CATSSPGTGGNQPQHF; cdr3_nt: TGTGCCACCAGCAGTCCCGGGACAGGGGGAAATCAGCCCCAGCATTTT
cdr3_length: 16; v_call: TRBV7-6; d_call: NA; clone_size: NA; j_call: TRBJ2-1; cdr3_aa: CASSLAQTLRANEQFF; cdr3_nt: TGTGCCAGCAGCTTAGCGCAGACCTTGAGGGCTAATGAGCAGTTCTTC
cdr3_length: 14; v_call: TRBV6-5; d_call: NA; clone_size: NA; j_call: TRBJ1-1; cdr3_aa: CASSSLNSNTEAFF; cdr3_nt: TGTGCCAGCAGTTCCCTAAACTCGAACACTGAAGCTTTCTTT
cdr3_length: 16; v_call: TRBV4-1; d_call: TRBD2; clone_size: NA; j_call: TRBJ2-3; cdr3_aa: CASSQKRANGGDTQYF; cdr3_nt: TGCGCCAGCAGCCAAAAGAGGGCGAACGGGGGGGATACGCAGTATTTT
cdr3_length: 15; v_call: TRBV5-1; d_call: TRBD1; clone_size: NA; j_call: TRBJ1-6; cdr3_aa: CASSRDRGYNSPLHF; cdr3_nt: TGCGCCAGCAGCCGGGACAGGGGCTATAATTCACCCCTCCACTTT
cdr3_length: 15; v_call: TRBV5-1; d_call: NA; clone_size: NA; j_call: TRBJ1-3; cdr3_aa: CASSLAPDRVNTIYF; cdr3_nt: TGCGCCAGCAGCTTGGCCCCCGACAGAGTTAACACCATATATTTT
cdr3_length: 15; v_call: TRBV5-1; d_call: NA; clone_size: NA; j_call: TRBJ2-7; cdr3_aa: CASSLRGTISHEQYF; cdr3_nt: TGCGCCAGCAGCTTGAGGGGCACGATCAGCCACGAGCAGTACTTC
cdr3_length: 15; v_call: TRBV14; d_call: TRBD1; clone_size: NA; j_call: TRBJ2-3; cdr3_aa: CASSQSTGGWDTQYF; cdr3_nt: TGTGCCAGCAGCCAGTCGACAGGGGGCTGGGATACGCAGTATTTT
cdr3_length: 12; v_call: TRBV6-1; d_call: NA; clone_size: NA; j_call: TRBJ2-7; cdr3_aa: CASSTTGYEQYF; cdr3_nt: TGTGCCAGCAGTACTACAGGCTACGAGCAGTACTTC
cdr3_length: 15; v_call: TRBV7-9; d_call: TRBD2; clone_size: once; j_call: TRBJ2-1; cdr3_aa: CASSRRGEVGNEQFF; cdr3_nt: TGTGCCAGCAGCCGCCGGGGGGAGGTAGGCAATGAGCAGTTCTTC
cdr3_length: 13; v_call: TRBV5-1; d_call: NA; clone_size: few; j_call: TRBJ2-3; cdr3_aa: CASSDQAGDTQYF; cdr3_nt: TGCGCCAGCAGCGACCAAGCGGGTGATACGCAGTATTTT
cdr3_length: 17; v_call: TRBV7-8; d_call: NA; clone_size: NA; j_call: TRBJ1-1; cdr3_aa: CASSLDLRGGMNTEAFF; cdr3_nt: TGTGCCAGCAGCTTGGACCTACGGGGGGGCATGAACACTGAAGCTTTCTTT
cdr3_length: 14; v_call: TRBV5-1; d_call: NA; clone_size: NA; j_call: TRBJ2-7; cdr3_aa: CASRPNTRTGEQYF; cdr3_nt: TGCGCCAGCAGACCCAACACGCGTACGGGTGAGCAGTACTTC
cdr3_length: 13; v_call: TRBV5-1; d_call: TRBD1; clone_size: NA; j_call: TRBJ2-7; cdr3_aa: CASSRDRYYEQYF; cdr3_nt: TGCGCCAGCAGCAGGGACAGATACTACGAGCAGTACTTC
cdr3_length: 15; v_call: TRBV6-5; d_call: NA; clone_size: NA; j_call: TRBJ1-5; cdr3_aa: CASSRTRESNQPQHF; cdr3_nt: TGTGCCAGCAGTCGGACAAGAGAAAGCAATCAGCCCCAGCATTTT
cdr3_length: 15; v_call: TRBV5-1; d_call: TRBD2; clone_size: NA; j_call: TRBJ2-1; cdr3_aa: CASSPVLAGGNEQFF; cdr3_nt: TGCGCCAGCAGCCCCGTTCTAGCGGGAGGTAATGAGCAGTTCTTC
cdr3_length: 13; v_call: TRBV2; d_call: NA; clone_size: NA; j_call: TRBJ1-2; cdr3_aa: CASRSTPNYGYTF; cdr3_nt: TGTGCCAGCCGTTCAACACCCAACTATGGCTACACCTTC
cdr3_length: 15; v_call: TRBV5-6; d_call: NA; clone_size: NA; j_call: TRBJ1-1; cdr3_aa: CASSRGGPMNTEAFF; cdr3_nt: TGTGCCAGCAGCCGAGGGGGACCTATGAACACTGAAGCTTTCTTT
cdr3_length: 13; v_call: TRBV9; d_call: NA; clone_size: NA; j_call: TRBJ1-1; cdr3_aa: CASSVDSGSEAFF; cdr3_nt: TGTGCCAGCAGCGTAGATTCAGGGTCCGAAGCTTTCTTT
cdr3_length: 14; v_call: TRBV7-8; d_call: TRBD1; clone_size: NA; j_call: TRBJ2-7; cdr3_aa: CASSLRGQAYEQYF; cdr3_nt: TGTGCCAGCAGCTTGCGGGGACAGGCCTACGAGCAGTACTTC
cdr3_length: 14; v_call: TRBV19; d_call: NA; clone_size: NA; j_call: TRBJ1-5; cdr3_aa: CASSIKVGNQPQHF; cdr3_nt: TGTGCCAGTAGTATAAAAGTCGGGAATCAGCCCCAGCATTTT
cdr3_length: 13; v_call: TRBV10-2; d_call: NA; clone_size: NA; j_call: TRBJ2-7; cdr3_aa: CASSAGYSYEQYF; cdr3_nt: TGCGCCAGCTCGGCGGGTTACTCCTACGAGCAGTACTTC
cdr3_length: 15; v_call: TRBV6-5; d_call: NA; clone_size: NA; j_call: TRBJ1-2; cdr3_aa: CASTPAGQPGEGYTF; cdr3_nt: TGTGCCAGCACCCCCGCCGGACAGCCAGGGGAAGGCTACACCTTC
cdr3_length: 15; v_call: TRBV10-3; d_call: TRBD2; clone_size: NA; j_call: TRBJ2-1; cdr3_aa: CAIREGTSGMAEQFF; cdr3_nt: TGTGCCATCAGGGAGGGGACTAGCGGGATGGCTGAGCAGTTCTTC
cdr3_length: 15; v_call: TRBV15; d_call: TRBD1; clone_size: NA; j_call: TRBJ1-4; cdr3_aa: CATSRDRTGGEKLFF; cdr3_nt: TGTGCCACCAGCAGAGATAGGACAGGGGGAGAAAAACTGTTTTTT
cdr3_length: 15; v_call: TRBV11-3; d_call: TRBD2; clone_size: NA; j_call: TRBJ2-7; cdr3_aa: CASSATSGNSYEQYF; cdr3_nt: TGTGCCAGCAGCGCCACTAGCGGGAACTCCTACGAGCAGTACTTC
cdr3_length: 14; v_call: TRBV5-1; d_call: TRBD2; clone_size: NA; j_call: TRBJ2-5; cdr3_aa: CASSLPGTIETQYF; cdr3_nt: TGCGCCAGCAGCCTTCCCGGGACTATAGAGACCCAGTACTTC
cdr3_length: 11; v_call: TRBV15; d_call: NA; clone_size: few; j_call: TRBJ2-3; cdr3_aa: CATSLTDTQYF; cdr3_nt: TGTGCCACCAGTCTCACAGATACGCAGTATTTT
cdr3_length: 11; v_call: TRBV19; d_call: NA; clone_size: NA; j_call: TRBJ2-2; cdr3_aa: CASAGAGELFF; cdr3_nt: TGTGCCAGTGCAGGGGCCGGGGAGCTGTTTTTT
cdr3_length: 14; v_call: TRBV25-1; d_call: TRBD1; clone_size: NA; j_call: TRBJ2-5; cdr3_aa: CASGAGGPQETQYF; cdr3_nt: TGTGCCAGCGGAGCAGGGGGCCCTCAAGAGACCCAGTACTTC
cdr3_length: 17; v_call: TRBV27; d_call: TRBD2; clone_size: few; j_call: TRBJ2-3; cdr3_aa: CASSSVLLAGVYDTQYF; cdr3_nt: TGTGCCAGCAGTAGCGTACTCCTAGCGGGAGTATACGATACGCAGTATTTT
cdr3_length: 14; v_call: TRBV5-1; d_call: NA; clone_size: NA; j_call: TRBJ2-1; cdr3_aa: CASSNTAGMDEQFF; cdr3_nt: TGCGCCAGCAGCAACACCGCGGGAATGGATGAGCAGTTCTTC
cdr3_length: 13; v_call: TRBV6-1; d_call: NA; clone_size: once; j_call: TRBJ2-5; cdr3_aa: CASSLRRVETQYF; cdr3_nt: TGTGCCAGCAGTCTCCGGCGGGTAGAGACCCAGTACTTC
cdr3_length: 15; v_call: TRBV27; d_call: TRBD1; clone_size: NA; j_call: TRBJ2-7; cdr3_aa: CASRTRDRQPYEQYF; cdr3_nt: TGTGCCAGCAGAACGAGGGACAGGCAGCCCTACGAGCAGTACTTC
cdr3_length: 13; v_call: TRBV28; d_call: NA; clone_size: once; j_call: TRBJ2-1; cdr3_aa: CASRHDLYNEQFF; cdr3_nt: TGTGCCAGCAGACATGACTTGTACAATGAGCAGTTCTTC
cdr3_length: 15; v_call: TRBV6-5; d_call: TRBD2; clone_size: NA; j_call: TRBJ2-1; cdr3_aa: CASSYEASGRNEQFF; cdr3_nt: TGTGCCAGCAGTTACGAGGCTAGCGGGAGGAATGAGCAGTTCTTC
cdr3_length: 16; v_call: TRBV7-6; d_call: NA; clone_size: few; j_call: TRBJ2-2; cdr3_aa: CASSLGRGPNTGELFF; cdr3_nt: TGTGCCAGCAGCTTAGGCAGGGGCCCGAACACCGGGGAGCTGTTTTTT
cdr3_length: 15; v_call: TRBV11-2; d_call: TRBD1; clone_size: NA; j_call: TRBJ2-3; cdr3_aa: CASRRPGQSTDTQYF; cdr3_nt: TGTGCCAGCAGGCGCCCGGGACAGTCCACAGATACGCAGTATTTT
cdr3_length: 16; v_call: TRBV7-8; d_call: TRBD1; clone_size: NA; j_call: TRBJ2-2; cdr3_aa: CASSLETGGRTGELFF; cdr3_nt: TGTGCCAGCAGCTTAGAAACAGGGGGCAGGACCGGGGAGCTGTTTTTT
cdr3_length: 16; v_call: TRBV5-1; d_call: TRBD2; clone_size: NA; j_call: TRBJ2-7; cdr3_aa: CASSLAELAGVKEQYF; cdr3_nt: TGCGCCAGCAGCTTGGCCGAATTAGCGGGAGTGAAAGAGCAGTACTTC
cdr3_length: 14; v_call: TRBV27; d_call: TRBD2; clone_size: NA; j_call: TRBJ2-3; cdr3_aa: CATTRLAGSDTQYF; cdr3_nt: TGTGCCACCACACGACTAGCGGGATCAGATACGCAGTATTTT
cdr3_length: 13; v_call: TRBV18; d_call: NA; clone_size: NA; j_call: TRBJ2-3; cdr3_aa: CASHTGNTDTQYF; cdr3_nt: TGTGCCAGCCACACGGGGAACACAGATACGCAGTATTTT
cdr3_length: 15; v_call: TRBV6-5; d_call: TRBD1; clone_size: NA; j_call: TRBJ2-7; cdr3_aa: CASSYSWTGGNEQYF; cdr3_nt: TGTGCCAGCAGTTACTCTTGGACAGGGGGAAACGAGCAGTACTTC
cdr3_length: 16; v_call: TRBV10-3; d_call: TRBD2; clone_size: once; j_call: TRBJ2-7; cdr3_aa: CAISKGLAGGPYEQYF; cdr3_nt: TGTGCCATCAGTAAGGGACTAGCGGGAGGGCCCTACGAGCAGTACTTC